This TCR beta chain was profiled in a study of blood T cells in healthy people across ages. A second PCR, run for about 7 to 11 cycles, used a sample-barcoded 5' primer plus a J-beta primer mix. TCRdb redid the calling of the 5' RACE reads with MiXCR, one entry per CDR3 protein. The profile covers about a million distinct CDR3 sequences, with about 53% appearing a single time and 20% to 25% taken by the ten largest. This clonotype was seen more than once but under ten times. There are 15 residues in the CDR3. J lost 3 bases, V lost 2 bases, and 5 bases had no gene match. Germline CDR1 and CDR2: LGHNA and YSLEER.

Sequences were obtained from blood. This chain connects TRBV4-3 to TRBJ2-3, with 7 positions matching TRBD2. The origin of this receptor is a woman aged 55-69 years in good health. Here the CDR3 DNA reads TGCGCCAGCAGCCAACGAATCGGGGGGACAGATACGCAGTATTTT. Its protein is CASSQRIGGTDTQYF.